This passage covers 30 T cell receptor beta chains from one sample sequenced in a study of cytomegalovirus exposure and HLA in healthy donors. Primers included in the PCR were 60 Vbeta and 13 Jbeta primers. Libraries were prepared by immunoSEQ multiplex PCR; TCRdb keeps only in-frame clonotypes and omits some of them. The data show roughly 250,000 clones, with more than 55% seen just once and around 2.3% held by the top ten. Sequences were obtained from PBMCs. These receptors came from a female donor in good health and CMV-seronegative.

This chain uses TRBV27 with TRBJ2-2; a weak D match, TRBD2 (6 bases). Germline loops: CDR1 MNHEY, CDR2 SMNVEV (reference sequence). This CDR3 is built from 17 residues. Trimming left V 6 bases short and J 7 bases short, with 24 bases between. Here the CDR3 reads CASSLDLMAGWNGELFF. The CDR3 DNA is TGTGCCAGCAGCCTGGACTTGATGGCGGGATGGAACGGGGAGCTGTTTTTT.

The chain is built from TRBV7-9 and TRBJ2-2, with 10 bases matching TRBD2. The CDR3 has 17 amino acids. The V segment lost 1 base and the J segment 0 bases; nucleotides outside the gene matches: 2. Germline V gene data show CDR1 as SEHNR and CDR2 as FQNEAQ (reference sequence). In DNA form, the CDR3 reads TGTGCCAGCAGCTTAGGACTAGCGGGCGCGAACACCGGGGAGCTGTTTTTT. This gives the protein CASSLGLAGANTGELFF.

The chain couples TRBV6-5 to TRBJ2-2; maybe TRBD2 (5 bases). Germline CDR1 reads MNHEY; CDR2 reads SVGAGI. Trimming removed 4 bases from V and 0 bases from J, with 12 bases in between. CDR3 length: 16 amino acids. The CDR3 is CASSSLLASNTGELFF. The CDR3 region has the DNA TGTGCCAGCAGTTCCCTATTAGCGTCGAACACCGGGGAGCTGTTTTTT.

The chain uses TRBV28 and TRBJ2-3; 8 bases align to TRBD2. The germline V gene has CDR1 MDHEN and CDR2 SYDVKM. CDR3 length: 17 amino acids. V was pared by 8 bases and J by 4 bases, with 17 bases of the junction left unmatched. CDR3 protein: CASDPGLVYTKADTQYF. The CDR3 DNA reads TGTGCCAGCGATCCGGGACTAGTATACACGAAGGCAGATACGCAGTATTTT.

V and J are TRBV30 and TRBJ1-1; D unresolved. V was shortened by 2 bases and J by 1 base, with 5 bases between the two germline ends. This CDR3 has 12 amino acids. CDR1 is GTSNPN, CDR2 SVGIG, per germline (reference sequence). Written as DNA, the CDR3 is TGTGCCTGGAGTCTAGGGAACACTGAAGCTTTCTTT. Translated: CAWSLGNTEAFF. Together with reference TRBV30 and TRBJ1-1, the CDR3 gives the full variable domain: SQTIHQWPATLVQPVGSPLSLECTVEGTSNPNLYWYRQAAGRGLQLLFYSVGIGQISSEVPQNLSASRPQDRQFILSSKKLLLSDSGFYLCAWSLGNTEAFFGQGTRLTVV.

This clone was counted between two and nine times. The genes are TRBV14 and TRBJ2-5, with 7 nucleotides matching TRBD2. This CDR3 has 15 amino acids. The germline CDR1 and CDR2 sequences are SGHDN and FVKESK. J gave up 1 base and V 1 base, and 3 bases lay outside the gene matches. This chain's CDR3 is CASSQGLAVQETQYF. CDR3 sequence (DNA): TGTGCCAGCAGCCAAGGGCTAGCGGTCCAAGAGACCCAGTACTTC. Supplemented by reference TRBV14 and TRBJ2-5, the full variable domain reads EAGVTQFPSHSVIEKGQTVTLRCDPISGHDNLYWYRRVMGKEIKFLLHFVKESKQDESGMPNNRFLAERTGGTYSTLKVQPAELEDSGVYFCASSQGLAVQETQYFGPGTRLLVL.

The chain employs TRBV11-2 and TRBJ2-3, with 9 positions matching TRBD2. CDR3 length: 17 residues. Germline assignment: CDR1 SGHAT and CDR2 FQNNGV. The V gene end was trimmed by 5 bases and the J gene end by 5 bases; junction bases not matched to a gene: 14. CDR3 coding DNA: TGTGCCAGCAGCGAGATGAGTTGGCGGGAGGGCCAAGATACGCAGTATTTT. Protein sequence: CASSEMSWREGQDTQYF.

The chain links TRBV6-6 to TRBJ2-3; possible D gene TRBD2, 5 bases. The CDR3 contains 12 residues. Trimming removed 5 bases from V and 6 bases from J, with 9 bases in between. Germline V gene lookup returns CDR1 MNHNY and CDR2 SVGAGI (reference sequence). CDR3 coding DNA: TGTGCCAGCAGTAATACTAGGGATACGCAGTATTTT. This sequence encodes CASSNTRDTQYF.

This chain uses TRBV11-1 with TRBJ1-2, with 7 bases aligning to TRBD1. The CDR3 runs to 17 residues. Germline values: CDR1 SGHAT, CDR2 FQDESV (reference sequence). The V gene end was trimmed by 1 base and the J gene end by 0 bases; junction bases not matched to a gene: 8. CDR3 nucleotides: TGTGCCAGCAGCTTAGGAGACAGGGAGTGGACTAACTATGGCTACACCTTC. It is translated as CASSLGDREWTNYGYTF.

This chain joins TRBV7-2 and TRBJ2-1; TRBD1 matches 7 bases. Trimming cost V 4 bases and J 10 bases; bases outside gene matches: 7. CDR3 length equals 13 residues. From germline, CDR1 is SGHTA and CDR2 FQGNSA. DNA for the CDR3: TGTGCCAGCAGCTCGCCGCGACAGGGAGAGCAGTTCTTC. Its translation: CASSSPRQGEQFF.

This chain connects TRBV12-5 to TRBJ1-1, with D possibly TRBD1 on 5 matching bases. The V gene's germline CDR1 is LGHNT and CDR2 FRNRAP. The germline V and J ends were trimmed by 9 bases and 0 bases, with 11 bases remaining between them. This CDR3 has 13 amino acids. CDR3 sequence reads: CASLLGLNTEAFF. DNA for the CDR3: TGTGCTAGCCTTTTGGGGCTGAACACTGAAGCTTTCTTT.

The chain combines TRBV6-1 with TRBJ1-1, with 9 bases fitting TRBD1. V shed 5 bases, J shed 9 bases, and the junction held 7 bases outside the gene matches. Germline V gene data show CDR1 as MNHNS and CDR2 as SASEGT. This CDR3 spans 13 amino acids. The chain's CDR3 is CASSSQDRGKAFF. The DNA of the CDR3 is TGTGCCAGCAGTTCCCAAGACAGGGGGAAAGCTTTCTTT.

This chain connects TRBV11-3 to TRBJ2-3; the D gene is possibly TRBD2 (5 bases). Germline V gives CDR1 SGHNT, CDR2 YENEEA. The CDR3 length is 12 residues. V gave up 4 bases and J gave up 6 bases, with 8 bases separating them. The CDR3 coding sequence is TGTGCCAGCAGCTCCGGCGGGGATACGCAGTATTTT. Translated: CASSSGGDTQYF.

The chain uses TRBV6-5 and TRBJ1-1; D is possibly TRBD1 (6 bases). The CDR3 spans 15 residues. Trimming cost V 6 bases and J 4 bases, with 18 bases left between them. CDR1 and CDR2 from the germline V gene are MNHEY and SVGAGI. The CDR3 region is CASSSSGGIGTEAFF. The CDR3, as DNA: TGTGCCAGCAGCTCCTCGGGGGGCATAGGCACTGAAGCTTTCTTT.

This clone was detected only a few times. This chain connects TRBV9 to TRBJ2-2; D remains ambiguous. Germline-derived CDR1 and CDR2 are SGDLS and YYNGEE. Deletions cut 0 bases from V and 0 bases from J, with 3 bases between. This CDR3 is 14 amino acids long. Here the CDR3 reads CASSVDSNTGELFF. The CDR3 nucleotides are TGTGCCAGCAGCGTAGACTCGAACACCGGGGAGCTGTTTTTT. Full variable domain (rest looked up from reference TRBV9 and TRBJ2-2): DSGVTQTPKHLITATGQRVTLRCSPRSGDLSVYWYQQSLDQGLQFLIQYYNGEERAKGNILERFSAQQFPDLHSELNLSSLELGDSALYFCASSVDSNTGELFFGEGSRLTVL.

The CDR3 spells CASSDGRAAYNEQFF. The CDR3 DNA follows: TGTGCCAGCAGTGATGGGAGGGCAGCCTACAATGAGCAGTTCTTC. This sequence joins TRBV6-1 and TRBJ2-1; 7 bases align to TRBD2. CDR3 length equals 15 residues. V shed 3 bases, J shed 2 bases, and the junction held 4 bases outside the gene matches. CDR1 and CDR2 (germline): MNHNS, SASEGT.

This clone was counted only a few times. The V gene is TRBV4-2, the J gene TRBJ2-1; TRBD1 agrees at 7 bases. After removal of 3 bases from V and 4 bases from J, the junction contained 6 bases not matched to a gene. This CDR3 is built from 15 residues. Germline loops: CDR1 LGHNA, CDR2 YNFKEQ. In DNA, the CDR3 is TGTGCCAGCAGCCAGCATCAGGGGGAGTACAATGAGCAGTTCTTC. Translated, it gives CASSQHQGEYNEQFF.

This chain uses TRBV19 with TRBJ2-2, with 8 bases aligning to TRBD2. The J segment lost 2 bases and the V segment lost 1 base, leaving 24 bases of the junction unmatched. This CDR3 has 23 amino acids. Germline V gene lookup returns CDR1 LNHDA and CDR2 SQIVND (reference sequence). The CDR3 sequence is CASSIGLGEREIPIETNTGELFF. The DNA of the CDR3 is TGTGCCAGTAGTATAGGCCTCGGGGAGCGGGAGATTCCTATAGAGACCAACACCGGGGAGCTGTTTTTT.

V usage is TRBV25-1 and J usage is TRBJ2-3, with D tentatively TRBD1 (5 bases). Germline-derived CDR1 and CDR2 are MGHDK and SYGVNS. Deletions cut 5 bases from V and 11 bases from J, with 17 bases between. The CDR3 is 13 residues long. The CDR3 region is CASSPGAGFMQYF. CDR3 nucleotide sequence: TGTGCCAGCAGTCCTGGGGCCGGGTTTATGCAGTATTTT.

This sequence joins TRBV4-1 and TRBJ1-5; the D is unclear. The CDR3 is made up of 12 amino acids. Germline V gene data show CDR1 as MGHRA and CDR2 as YSYEKL. Deletions cut 3 bases from V and 7 bases from J, with 7 bases between. CDR3 DNA sequence: TGCGCCAGCAGCCACGGAGGACAGCCCCAGCATTTT. Translation: CASSHGGQPQHF.

The genes are TRBV2 and TRBJ2-1; 14 bases align to TRBD2. Trimming cost V 11 bases and J 0 bases; bases outside gene matches: 6. The CDR3 extends over 16 amino acids. Germline assignment: CDR1 SNHLY and CDR2 FYNNEI. The CDR3 region has the DNA TGTGCCCTGGTCGGGACTAGCGGGGGCTCCTACAATGAGCAGTTCTTC. Encoded protein: CALVGTSGGSYNEQFF.

The chain carries TRBV6-1 and TRBJ2-3; D perhaps matches TRBD2 (6 bases). The germline CDR1 and CDR2 sequences are MNHNS and SASEGT. The CDR3 length is 17 residues. Trimming removed 1 base at V and 5 bases at J, with 19 bases between. CDR3 in amino acids: CASSEGVTSRRGDTQYF. The CDR3 region has the DNA TGTGCCAGCAGTGAAGGGGTTACTAGCCGGAGGGGAGATACGCAGTATTTT.

The rearrangement uses TRBV4-2 and TRBJ2-7; D is unclear. V dropped 4 bases and J dropped 2 bases, with 18 bases sitting between them. The CDR3 is 16 residues long. Per the germline V gene, CDR1 is LGHNA and CDR2 is YNFKEQ. CDR3 DNA: TGTGCCAGCAGCCCCTCGAGGTACGATCTGACCTACGAGCAGTACTTC. This sequence encodes CASSPSRYDLTYEQYF.

This chain connects TRBV7-9 to TRBJ2-7; D is possibly TRBD2 (5 bases). Trimming removed 1 base from V and 2 bases from J, with 15 bases in between. The germline CDR1 and CDR2 sequences are SEHNR and FQNEAQ (reference sequence). CDR3 length: 16 amino acids. This chain's CDR3 is CASSLEGQRRPYEQYF. For the CDR3, the DNA is TGTGCCAGCAGCTTAGAAGGCCAGCGGCGGCCCTACGAGCAGTACTTC.

The J gene is TRBJ1-1, the V gene TRBV7-8; the D is unclear. The CDR3 is 14 amino acids. The ends were cut back, 3 bases at V and 1 base at J, with 9 bases in the middle. Per germline, CDR1 SGHVS and CDR2 FQNEAQ. The CDR3 protein is CASSLRLGNTEAFF. The CDR3, as DNA: TGTGCCAGCAGCTTGAGGCTGGGGAACACTGAAGCTTTCTTT.

The rearrangement joins TRBV5-1 to TRBJ2-3, with TRBD2 matching over 15 bases. Losses at the gene ends were 4 bases for V and 0 bases for J; bases not matched to a gene: 9. The CDR3 runs 19 residues. Germline CDR1 reads SGHRS; CDR2 reads YFSETQ. CDR3 in amino acids: CASSAGLAGGSQSTDTQYF. The CDR3 region has the DNA TGCGCCAGCAGCGCGGGACTAGCGGGAGGAAGCCAAAGCACAGATACGCAGTATTTT.

The genes are TRBV6-1 and TRBJ1-5, with D hard to call. V was clipped by 2 bases and J by 6 bases, with 14 bases between them. This CDR3 contains 15 residues. Looked up from germline, CDR1 is MNHNS and CDR2 is SASEGT. This chain's CDR3 is CASSESGGLVQPQHF. In DNA form, the CDR3 reads TGTGCCAGCAGTGAAAGTGGCGGATTGGTTCAGCCCCAGCATTTT.

This chain joins TRBV27 and TRBJ1-1; 7 bases are a match to TRBD1. The ends lost 3 bases at V and 2 bases at J; junction bases unmatched: 6. The germline gives CDR1 MNHEY, CDR2 SMNVEV (reference sequence). This CDR3 comprises 15 residues. CDR3 residues: CASSFRGGRNTEAFF. The CDR3 nucleotides are TGTGCCAGCAGTTTCAGAGGGGGCAGAAACACTGAAGCTTTCTTT.

This clone was detected once. The chain links TRBV6-5 to TRBJ2-1; D is perhaps TRBD2 (6 bases). V dropped 8 bases and J dropped 10 bases, with 12 bases sitting between them. Looked up from germline, CDR1 is MNHEY and CDR2 is SVGAGI. The CDR3 loop spans 11 amino acids. The CDR3 loop is CASGGAREQFF. CDR3 nucleotide sequence: TGTGCCAGCGGCGGGGCCAGGGAGCAGTTCTTC.

The rearrangement links TRBV6-5 to TRBJ2-1; 9 bases are a match to TRBD2. CDR1 and CDR2 from the germline V gene are MNHEY and SVGAGI. CDR3 length equals 15 residues. V trimming: 0 bases; J trimming: 8 bases; junction bases outside the gene matches: 5. CDR3 sequence reads: CASSYSVAGEYEQFF. The CDR3, as DNA: TGTGCCAGCAGTTACTCGGTAGCGGGAGAATATGAGCAGTTCTTC.